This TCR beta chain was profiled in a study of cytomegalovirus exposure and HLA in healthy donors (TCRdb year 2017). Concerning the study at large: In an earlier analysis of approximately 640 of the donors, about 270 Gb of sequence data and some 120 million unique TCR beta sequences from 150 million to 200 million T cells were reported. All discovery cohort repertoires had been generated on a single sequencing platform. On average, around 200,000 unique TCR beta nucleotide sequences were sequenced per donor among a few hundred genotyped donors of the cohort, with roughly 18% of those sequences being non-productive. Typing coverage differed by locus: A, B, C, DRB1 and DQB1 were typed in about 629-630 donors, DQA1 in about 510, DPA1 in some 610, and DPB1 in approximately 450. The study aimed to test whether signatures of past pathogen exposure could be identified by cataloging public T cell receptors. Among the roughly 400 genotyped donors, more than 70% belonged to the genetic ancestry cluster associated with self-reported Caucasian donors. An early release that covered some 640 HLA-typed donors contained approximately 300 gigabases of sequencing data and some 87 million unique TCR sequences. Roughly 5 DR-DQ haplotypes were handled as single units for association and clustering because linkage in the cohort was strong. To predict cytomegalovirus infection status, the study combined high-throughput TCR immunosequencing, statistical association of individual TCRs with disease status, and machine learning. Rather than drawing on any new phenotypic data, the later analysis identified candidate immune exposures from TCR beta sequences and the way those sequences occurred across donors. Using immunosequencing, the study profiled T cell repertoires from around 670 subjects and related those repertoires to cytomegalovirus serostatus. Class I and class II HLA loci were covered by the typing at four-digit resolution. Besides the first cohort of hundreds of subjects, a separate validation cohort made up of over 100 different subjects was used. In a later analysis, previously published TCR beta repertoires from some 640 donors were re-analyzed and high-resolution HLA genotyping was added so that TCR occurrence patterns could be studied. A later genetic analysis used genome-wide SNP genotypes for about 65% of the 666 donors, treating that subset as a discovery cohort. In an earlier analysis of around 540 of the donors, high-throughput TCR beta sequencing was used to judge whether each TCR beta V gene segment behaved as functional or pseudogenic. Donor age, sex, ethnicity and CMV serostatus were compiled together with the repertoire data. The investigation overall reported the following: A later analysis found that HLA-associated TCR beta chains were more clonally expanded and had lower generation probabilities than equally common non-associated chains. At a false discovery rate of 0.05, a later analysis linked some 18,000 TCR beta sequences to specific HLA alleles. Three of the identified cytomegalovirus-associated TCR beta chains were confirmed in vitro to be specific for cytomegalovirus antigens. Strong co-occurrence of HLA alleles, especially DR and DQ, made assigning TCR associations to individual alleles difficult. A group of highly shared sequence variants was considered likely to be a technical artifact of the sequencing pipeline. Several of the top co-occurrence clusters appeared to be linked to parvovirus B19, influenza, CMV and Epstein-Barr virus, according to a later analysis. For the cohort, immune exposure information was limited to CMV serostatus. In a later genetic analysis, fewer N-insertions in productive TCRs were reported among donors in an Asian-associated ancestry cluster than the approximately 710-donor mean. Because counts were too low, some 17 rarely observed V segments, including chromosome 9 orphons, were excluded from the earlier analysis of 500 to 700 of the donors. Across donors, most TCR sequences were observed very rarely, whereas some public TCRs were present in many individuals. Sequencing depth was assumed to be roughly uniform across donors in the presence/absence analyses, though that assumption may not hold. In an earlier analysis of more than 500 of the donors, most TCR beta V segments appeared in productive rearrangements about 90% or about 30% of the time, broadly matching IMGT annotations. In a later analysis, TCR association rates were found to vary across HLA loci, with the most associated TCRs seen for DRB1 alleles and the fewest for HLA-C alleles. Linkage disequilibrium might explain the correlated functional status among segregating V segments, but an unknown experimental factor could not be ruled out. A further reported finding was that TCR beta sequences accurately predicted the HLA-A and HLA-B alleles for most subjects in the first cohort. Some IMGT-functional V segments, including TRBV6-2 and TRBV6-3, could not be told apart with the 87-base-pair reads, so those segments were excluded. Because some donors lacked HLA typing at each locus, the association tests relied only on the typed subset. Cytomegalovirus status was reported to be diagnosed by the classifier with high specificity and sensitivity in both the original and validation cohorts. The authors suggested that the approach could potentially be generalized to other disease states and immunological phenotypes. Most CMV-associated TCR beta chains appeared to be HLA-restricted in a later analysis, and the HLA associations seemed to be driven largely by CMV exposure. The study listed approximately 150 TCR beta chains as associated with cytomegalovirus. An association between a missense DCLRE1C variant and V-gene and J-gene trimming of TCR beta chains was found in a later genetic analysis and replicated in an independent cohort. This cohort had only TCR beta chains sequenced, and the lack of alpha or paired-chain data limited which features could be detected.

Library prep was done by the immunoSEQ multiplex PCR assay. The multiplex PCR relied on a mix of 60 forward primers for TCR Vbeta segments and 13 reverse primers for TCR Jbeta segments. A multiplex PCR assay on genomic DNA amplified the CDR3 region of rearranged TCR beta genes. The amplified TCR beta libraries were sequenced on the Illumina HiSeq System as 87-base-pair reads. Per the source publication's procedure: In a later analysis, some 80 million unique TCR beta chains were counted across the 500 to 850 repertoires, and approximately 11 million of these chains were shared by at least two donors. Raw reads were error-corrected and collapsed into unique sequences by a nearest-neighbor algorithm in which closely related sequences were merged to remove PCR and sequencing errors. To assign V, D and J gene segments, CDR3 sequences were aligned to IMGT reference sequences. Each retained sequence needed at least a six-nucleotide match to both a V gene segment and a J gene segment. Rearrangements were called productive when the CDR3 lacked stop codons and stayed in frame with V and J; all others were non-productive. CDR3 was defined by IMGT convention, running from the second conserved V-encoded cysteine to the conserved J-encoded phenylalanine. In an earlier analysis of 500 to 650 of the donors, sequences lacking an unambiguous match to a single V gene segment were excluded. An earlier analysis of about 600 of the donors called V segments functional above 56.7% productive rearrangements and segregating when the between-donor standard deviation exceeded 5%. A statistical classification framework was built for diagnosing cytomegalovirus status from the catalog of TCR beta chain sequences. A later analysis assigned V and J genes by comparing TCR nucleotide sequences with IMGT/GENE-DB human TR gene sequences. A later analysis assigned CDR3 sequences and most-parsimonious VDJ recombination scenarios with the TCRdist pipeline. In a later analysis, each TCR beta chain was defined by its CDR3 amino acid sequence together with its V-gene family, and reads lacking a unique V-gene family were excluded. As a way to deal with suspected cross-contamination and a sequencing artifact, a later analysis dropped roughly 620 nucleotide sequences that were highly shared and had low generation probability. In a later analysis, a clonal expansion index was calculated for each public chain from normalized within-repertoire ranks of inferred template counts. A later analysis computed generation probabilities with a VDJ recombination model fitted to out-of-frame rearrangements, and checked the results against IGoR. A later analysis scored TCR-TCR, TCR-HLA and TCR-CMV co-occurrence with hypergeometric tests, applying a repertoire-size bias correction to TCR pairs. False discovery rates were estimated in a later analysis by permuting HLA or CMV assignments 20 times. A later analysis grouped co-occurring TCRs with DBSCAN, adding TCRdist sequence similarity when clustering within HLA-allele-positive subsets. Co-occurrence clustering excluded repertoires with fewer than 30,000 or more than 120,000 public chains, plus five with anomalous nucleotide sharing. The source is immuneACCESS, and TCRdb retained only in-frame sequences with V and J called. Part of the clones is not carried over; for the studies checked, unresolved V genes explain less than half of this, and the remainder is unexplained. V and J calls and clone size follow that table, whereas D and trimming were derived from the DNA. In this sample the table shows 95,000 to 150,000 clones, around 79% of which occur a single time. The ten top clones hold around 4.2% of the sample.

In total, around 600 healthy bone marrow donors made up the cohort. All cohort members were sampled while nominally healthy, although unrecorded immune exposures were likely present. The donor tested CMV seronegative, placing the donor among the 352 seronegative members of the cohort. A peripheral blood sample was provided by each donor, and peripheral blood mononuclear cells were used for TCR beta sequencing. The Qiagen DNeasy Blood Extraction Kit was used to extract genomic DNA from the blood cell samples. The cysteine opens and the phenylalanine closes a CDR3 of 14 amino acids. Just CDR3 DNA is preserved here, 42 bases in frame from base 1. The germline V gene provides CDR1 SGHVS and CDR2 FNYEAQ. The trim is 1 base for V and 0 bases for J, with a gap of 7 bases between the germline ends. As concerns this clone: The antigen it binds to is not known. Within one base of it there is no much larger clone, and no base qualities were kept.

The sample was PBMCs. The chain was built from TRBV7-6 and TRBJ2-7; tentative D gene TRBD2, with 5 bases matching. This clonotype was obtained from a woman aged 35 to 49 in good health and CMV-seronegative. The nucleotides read TGTGCCAGCAGCTTAGGGAGGTACTCCTACGAGCAGTACTTC. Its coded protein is CASSLGRYSYEQYF. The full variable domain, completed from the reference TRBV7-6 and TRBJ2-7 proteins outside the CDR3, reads GAGVSQSPRYKVTKRGQDVALRCDPISGHVSLYWYRQALGQGPEFLTYFNYEAQQDKSGLPNDRFSAERPEGSISTLTIQRTEQRDSAMYRCASSLGRYSYEQYFGPGTRLTVT.